The 26 T cell receptor beta chains below all came from one sample that was sequenced in a study of Ad26.COV2.S vaccination and SARS-CoV-2 variants. Stated treatment: roughly 19 received Ad26.COV2.S at low or high dose, single or two shots; about five received placebo; per-sample allocation not given. Repertoires come from day 63 after the first vaccine or placebo injection. The method was immunoSEQ multiplex PCR; TCRdb's version includes in-frame clones alone and lacks a portion of them. Of some 340,000 clones in the sample, about 82% are singletons; the top ten hold more than 1.5%. This specimen consisted of peripheral blood, obtained in a trial of Ad26.COV2.S vaccine versus placebo. The receptor source for this set is a person aged 18-65 years who received the Ad26.COV2.S COVID-19 vaccine or a placebo.

This chain joins TRBV2 and TRBJ1-1; TRBD1 matches at 8 bases. The CDR3 is 11 amino acids. Germline CDR1 SNHLY, CDR2 FYNNEI. The V gene end was trimmed by 8 bases and the J gene end by 11 bases; junction bases not matched to a gene: 7. As DNA, the CDR3 is TGTGCCAGCCTAGAGACAGGGGAGGCTTTCTTT. Amino acid sequence: CASLETGEAFF.

The table lists this clone with a count of one. The V gene is TRBV5-4, the J gene TRBJ1-6; TRBD1 matches 9 bases. The CDR3 consists of 18 residues. Germline CDR1 is SGHNT and CDR2 is YYREEE (reference sequence). J was trimmed by 6 bases and V by 1 base; bases with no gene match: 11. The DNA for the CDR3 is TGTGCCAGCAGCTTGTTGGGACAGGGTTACGACCCTAATTCACCCCTCCACTTT. Amino acid sequence: CASSLLGQGYDPNSPLHF.

The chain links TRBV11-2 to TRBJ2-3; D may be TRBD1 or TRBD2 (5 bases each). Germline CDR1 is SGHAT and CDR2 is FQNNGV. The CDR3 has 13 residues. Trimming cost V 0 bases and J 10 bases, with 11 bases left between them. The CDR3 sequence: CASSLDRDGAQYF. In DNA form, the CDR3 reads TGTGCCAGCAGCTTAGATCGGGACGGTGCGCAGTATTTT.

This chain joins TRBV12-3 or TRBV12-4 and TRBJ2-1; D is unclear. This CDR3 region has 12 residues. Deletions cut 2 bases from V and 6 bases from J, with 5 bases between. The CDR3 protein is CASSLQVNEQFF. Here the CDR3 DNA reads TGTGCCAGCAGTTTACAGGTCAATGAGCAGTTCTTC.

This chain connects TRBV6-5 to TRBJ1-6, with D perhaps TRBD1 (5 bases). The CDR3 has 14 residues. The V end lost 2 bases, the J end lost 10 bases, and 12 bases lay between the germline ends. Germline loops: CDR1 MNHEY, CDR2 SVGAGI. The CDR3 region is CASSYGRERSPLHF. The CDR3 DNA reads TGTGCCAGCAGTTACGGCAGGGAACGGTCACCCCTCCACTTT.

The chain combines TRBV7-2 with TRBJ1-1, with a tentative D call TRBD1 (6 bases). The V end lost 4 bases, the J end lost 3 bases, and 15 bases lay between the germline ends. CDR3 length equals 15 residues. The V gene's germline CDR1 is SGHTA and CDR2 FQGNSA. CDR3 nucleotide sequence: TGTGCCAGCAGCTCGGGAGGGGGGCCCCACACTGAAGCTTTCTTT. It codes for CASSSGGGPHTEAFF.

This clone was seen only a few times. The chain has TRBV19 and TRBJ2-2; a weak D match, TRBD2 (6 bases). Germline values: CDR1 LNHDA, CDR2 SQIVND (reference sequence). This CDR3 is built from 12 residues. Trimming shortened V by 3 bases and J by 9 bases, and 8 bases separated the two germline ends. The chain's CDR3 is CASSMGLWELFF. CDR3 DNA sequence: TGTGCCAGTAGTATGGGACTTTGGGAGCTGTTTTTT.

This sequence joins TRBV30 and TRBJ2-3; D is perhaps TRBD1 or TRBD2 (5 bases each). V lost 5 bases and J 4 bases, leaving 10 bases between the germline ends. Germline V lookup: CDR1 GTSNPN, CDR2 SVGIG (reference sequence). CDR3 length: 12 residues. CDR3 nucleotide sequence: TGTGCCTGGGGGGGTACTCCAGATACGCAGTATTTT. Protein product: CAWGGTPDTQYF.

V is TRBV7-2 and J is TRBJ2-3; D is uncertain. The CDR3 covers 12 residues. V lost 2 bases and J 9 bases, leaving 9 bases between the germline ends. The V gene's germline CDR1 is SGHTA and CDR2 FQGNSA. The CDR3 loop is CASSLWLGTQYF. The CDR3 coding sequence is TGTGCCAGCAGCTTATGGCTGGGAACGCAGTATTTT.

This chain joins TRBV7-2 and TRBJ2-7; a weak D match, TRBD1 (5 bases). Germline CDR1 SGHTA, CDR2 FQGNSA. CDR3 size: 14 residues. Between the trimmed V and J ends, which lost 5 bases and 1 base, there was a span of 12 bases. The CDR3 is CASSLRQTSYEQYF. In DNA form, the CDR3 reads TGTGCCAGCAGCCTTCGACAGACATCCTACGAGCAGTACTTC.

The V call is TRBV4-3, the J call TRBJ2-7, with 10 bases matching TRBD1. The CDR3 is made up of 14 amino acids. The junction had 3 bases not matched to a gene; V was cut back by 4 bases and J by 3 bases. Per germline, CDR1 LGHNA and CDR2 YSLEER. DNA for the CDR3: TGCGCCAGCAGCCTGGACAGGGGGTACTACGAGCAGTACTTC. It specifies CASSLDRGYYEQYF.

CDR3 region: CASGFDRAYEQYF. DNA of the CDR3: TGTGCTAGTGGTTTTGACAGAGCCTACGAGCAGTACTTC. The V gene is TRBV12-5, the J gene TRBJ2-7; possibly TRBD1 for D (5 bases). This CDR3 is built from 13 residues. The germline V gene has CDR1 LGHNT and CDR2 FRNRAP. V lost 3 bases and J 2 bases, leaving 8 bases between the germline ends.

V and J are TRBV15 and TRBJ2-7, with D perhaps matching TRBD1 (5 bases). The CDR3 extends over 16 amino acids. Germline V gene sequence: CDR1 LNHNV, CDR2 YYDKDF (reference sequence). V lost 3 bases to trimming and J lost 0 bases, with 15 bases between them. The CDR3: CATSSPFRVSSYEQYF. Here the CDR3 DNA reads TGTGCCACCAGCAGTCCCTTCAGGGTGTCCTCCTACGAGCAGTACTTC.

The V gene is TRBV5-1, the J gene TRBJ1-1; tentative D call: TRBD1 (6 bases). The CDR3 has 14 residues. Trimming cost V 5 bases and J 5 bases, with 16 bases left between them. Germline V gene lookup returns CDR1 SGHRS and CDR2 YFSETQ. The CDR3 spells CASRTDQGRTEAFF. The CDR3 region has the DNA TGCGCCAGCAGAACCGACCAGGGGCGGACTGAAGCTTTCTTT.

The chain recombines TRBV4-3 with TRBJ2-2, with a tentative D call TRBD2 (5 bases). This CDR3 region has 20 residues. Germline CDR1 reads LGHNA; CDR2 reads YSLEER. V dropped 0 bases and J dropped 5 bases, with 25 bases sitting between them. The CDR3 reads CASSQDFITESGSGTGELFF. DNA of the CDR3: TGCGCCAGCAGCCAAGACTTCATCACGGAATCGGGTTCGGGAACCGGGGAGCTGTTTTTT.

This clone was seen a few times. Within the sample, other DNA sequences also encode this same CDR3. The chain recombines TRBV7-9 with TRBJ1-1; D might be TRBD1 (5 bases). V lost 0 bases and J lost 5, with 10 bases in between. This CDR3 is 14 amino acids long. Germline CDR1 reads SEHNR; CDR2 reads FQNEAQ (reference sequence). The CDR3 DNA reads TGTGCCAGCAGCTTAGCTCAGGGAGGGACTGAAGCTTTCTTT. Amino acids: CASSLAQGGTEAFF. Looking up the rest from reference TRBV7-9 and TRBJ1-1 gives the full variable domain: DTGVSQNPRHKITKRGQNVTFRCDPISEHNRLYWYRQTLGQGPEFLTYFQNEAQLEKSRLLSDRFSAERPKGSFSTLEIQRTEQGDSAMYLCASSLAQGGTEAFFGQGTRLTVV.

The genes are TRBV19 and TRBJ1-1; no reliable D call. This CDR3 is 11 amino acids long. Germline CDR1 reads LNHDA; CDR2 reads SQIVND (reference sequence). Between the trimmed V and J ends, which lost 7 bases and 1 base, there was a span of 4 bases. The chain's CDR3 is CASTGNTEAFF. The DNA of the CDR3 is TGTGCCAGTACGGGGAACACTGAAGCTTTCTTT.

This CDR3 is CASSKRSSGGYNEQFF. DNA for the CDR3: TGCGCCAGCAGTAAGAGGTCTAGCGGGGGCTACAATGAGCAGTTCTTC. The chain has TRBV10-2 and TRBJ2-1; 10 bases map to TRBD2. Per germline, CDR1 WSHSY and CDR2 SAAADI. The CDR3 length is 16 residues. V gave up 5 bases and J gave up 3 bases; unmatched junction bases: 7.

This chain joins TRBV13 and TRBJ2-2; D remains unclear. The length of the CDR3 is 14 residues. Germline CDR1 PRHDT, CDR2 FYEKMQ (reference sequence). V was trimmed by 6 bases and J by 4 bases, leaving 12 bases between them. CDR3 region: CASRETRITGELFF. The CDR3 DNA follows: TGTGCCAGCAGAGAGACCCGAATCACCGGGGAGCTGTTTTTT.

This clone was observed a single time. The gene calls are TRBV5-1 and TRBJ2-2; 7 nucleotides match TRBD1. The V gene's germline CDR1 is SGHRS and CDR2 YFSETQ. This CDR3 comprises 15 residues. Trimming cost V 4 bases and J 3 bases; bases outside gene matches: 6. CDR3 loop: CASSPGQAYTGELFF. The CDR3 nucleotides are TGCGCCAGCAGCCCTGGACAGGCGTACACCGGGGAGCTGTTTTTT.

This chain joins TRBV5-4 and TRBJ1-1, with 8 nucleotides matching TRBD1. V gave up 4 bases and J gave up 11 bases; unmatched junction bases: 13. The germline V gene encodes CDR1 SGHNT and CDR2 YYREEE (reference sequence). CDR3 length: 14 residues. CDR3 amino acids: CASSGTTGGGRAFF. The CDR3 DNA sequence: TGTGCCAGCAGCGGGACTACAGGGGGAGGAAGGGCTTTCTTT.

This chain links TRBV9 with TRBJ2-3; 10 positions agree with TRBD1. The CDR3 is 19 amino acids. The germline V gene has CDR1 SGDLS and CDR2 YYNGEE. The V segment lost 4 bases and the J segment 4 bases; nucleotides outside the gene matches: 18. CDR3 residues: CASSLRGGTGAFWSDTQYF. The CDR3 bases are TGTGCCAGCAGCCTGAGAGGGGGGACAGGGGCATTTTGGTCAGATACGCAGTATTTT.

The chain couples TRBV7-9 to TRBJ1-4, with TRBD1 matching over 8 bases. V lost 4 bases, J lost 7 bases, and 5 bases stayed unmatched. The germline gives CDR1 SEHNR, CDR2 FQNEAQ (reference sequence). This CDR3 is built from 14 residues. In DNA form, the CDR3 reads TGTGCCAGCAGCTCCGGACAGGGTCCTGAAAAACTGTTTTTT. Protein product: CASSSGQGPEKLFF. The full variable domain, its missing parts supplied by reference TRBV7-9 and TRBJ1-4, is DTGVSQNPRHKITKRGQNVTFRCDPISEHNRLYWYRQTLGQGPEFLTYFQNEAQLEKSRLLSDRFSAERPKGSFSTLEIQRTEQGDSAMYLCASSSGQGPEKLFFGSGTQLSVL.

The chain couples TRBV5-1 to TRBJ1-2; D call uncertain. Germline assignment: CDR1 SGHRS and CDR2 YFSETQ. The CDR3 totals 12 residues. The germline V and J ends were trimmed by 2 bases and 7 bases, with 9 bases remaining between them. CDR3 region: CASSFNEGGYTF. The CDR3 nucleotides read TGCGCCAGCAGCTTTAACGAGGGTGGCTACACCTTC. The full variable domain, with the rest looked up from reference TRBV5-1 and TRBJ1-2, is KAGVTQTPRYLIKTRGQQVTLSCSPISGHRSVSWYQQTPGQGLQFLFEYFSETQRNKGNFPGRFSGRQFSNSRSEMNVSTLELGDSALYLCASSFNEGGYTFGSGTRLTVV.

The rearrangement uses TRBV27 and TRBJ1-5; D unclear. There are 13 residues in the CDR3. Germline CDR1 reads MNHEY; CDR2 reads SMNVEV (reference sequence). V was trimmed by 5 bases and J by 9 bases, leaving 14 bases between them. The CDR3 reads CASSTRWLLPQHF. In DNA form, the CDR3 reads TGTGCCAGCAGTACCCGTTGGTTGCTGCCCCAGCATTTT.

This sequence joins TRBV11-2 and TRBJ2-1; 12 bases are shared with TRBD2. Germline values: CDR1 SGHAT, CDR2 FQNNGV. This CDR3 comprises 15 residues. V lost 7 bases and J lost 4; bases outside the gene matches: 5. The CDR3 region is CASTRGTSGYNEQFF. CDR3 coding DNA: TGTGCCAGCACCCGAGGGACTAGCGGGTACAATGAGCAGTTCTTC.